This T cell receptor beta chain was found in a study of somatic mutations in cytotoxic T cells in rheumatoid arthritis. General study points: Measurement of CD8+ T-cell clonality revealed no significant difference between rheumatoid arthritis patients and age-matched healthy controls. Of more than 55 patients, 8 or 9 had a largest CD8+ clone that exceeded 20% of CD8+ cells.

The V end lost 5 bases, the J end lost 3 bases, and 13 bases lay between the germline ends. The CDR3 totals 15 residues. Germline CDR1 and CDR2: MNHEY and SMNVEV (reference sequence). Details on this clone: Its antigen remains unidentified.

Profiling relied on immunoSEQ multiplex PCR, and the TCRdb table lists in-frame clones only, not all of them. This sample has about 20,000 clones, with just over 85% found just once. Sequenced input: CD8+ T cells sorted from blood. The J gene is TRBJ1-4, the V gene TRBV27; D unclear. This receptor was obtained from a woman between 50 and 59 years old in good health. CDR3 protein: CASSPRGAPNEKLFF. The CDR3, as DNA: TGTGCCAGCAGTCCCCGGGGAGCTCCTAATGAAAAACTGTTTTTT.